Included here is one T cell receptor (beta chain) sequence, with context. Its antigen is undetermined. The CDR3 covers 14 residues. CDR1 and CDR2 from the germline V gene are SGHKS and YYEKEE (reference sequence). With V trimmed by 4 bases and J by 5 bases, 8 bases remained unmatched. Unique molecular identifiers tagged the TCRbeta library. TCRdb re-called the PCR reads with MiXCR, one entry per CDR3 protein. The table lists about 400,000 distinct CDR3 sequences, roughly 16% of them singletons. This sample was included in a study of T-cell reconstitution after alpha-beta-depleted transplantation in children. The study, taken as a whole, reports: Among T cells one year after transplant, newly produced cells accounted for most counts and diversity. Surviving recipient T cells and thymic progenitors underlay high day-60 TCRbeta diversity in some patients. Several hundred graft clones that had expanded were reportedly the source of alpha-beta T cells about two months after transplant.

Sequences were derived from PBMCs, mostly from graft donor cells, sampled 360 days after TCRalphabeta/CD19-depleted stem cell transplant. The V and J genes are TRBV5-5 and TRBJ1-2; 7 bases line up with TRBD1. The sequence derives from a boy in the first two years of life who had a stem cell transplant for Wiskott-Aldrich syndrome, so the T cells may come from the graft donor. DNA of the CDR3: TGTGCCAGCAGCCGCGGACAGGACGCATATGGCTACACCTTC. Translating gives CASSRGQDAYGYTF.